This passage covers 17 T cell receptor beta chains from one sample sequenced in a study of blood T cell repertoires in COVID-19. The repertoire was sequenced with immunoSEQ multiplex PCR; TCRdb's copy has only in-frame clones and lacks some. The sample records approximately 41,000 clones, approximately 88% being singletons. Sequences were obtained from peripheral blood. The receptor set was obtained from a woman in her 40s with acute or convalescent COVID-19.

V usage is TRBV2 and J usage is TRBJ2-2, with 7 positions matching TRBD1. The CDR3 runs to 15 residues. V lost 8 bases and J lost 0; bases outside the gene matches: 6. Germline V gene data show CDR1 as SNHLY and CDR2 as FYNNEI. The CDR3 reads CASCLGQSNTGELFF. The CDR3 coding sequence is TGTGCCAGCTGCCTGGGACAGTCGAACACCGGGGAGCTGTTTTTT.

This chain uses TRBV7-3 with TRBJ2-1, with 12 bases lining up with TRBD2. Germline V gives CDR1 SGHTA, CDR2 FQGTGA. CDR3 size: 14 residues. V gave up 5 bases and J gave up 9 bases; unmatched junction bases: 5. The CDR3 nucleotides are TGTGCCAGCAGCCCACCTAGCGGGAGGGGTGAGCAGTTCTTC. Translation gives CASSPPSGRGEQFF. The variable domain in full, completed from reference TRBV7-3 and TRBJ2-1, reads GAGVSQTPSNKVTEKGKYVELRCDPISGHTALYWYRQSLGQGPEFLIYFQGTGAADDSGLPNDRFFAVRPEGSVSTLKIQRTERGDSAVYLCASSPPSGRGEQFFGPGTRLTVL.

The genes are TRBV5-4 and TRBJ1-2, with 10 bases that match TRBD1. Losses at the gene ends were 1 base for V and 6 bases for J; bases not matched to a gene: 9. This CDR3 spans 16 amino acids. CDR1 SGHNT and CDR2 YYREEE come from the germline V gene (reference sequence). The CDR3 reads CASSLKETGGADGYTF. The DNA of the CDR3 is TGTGCCAGCAGCTTGAAGGAGACAGGGGGCGCCGATGGCTACACCTTC. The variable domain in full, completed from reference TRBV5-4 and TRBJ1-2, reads ETGVTQSPTHLIKTRGQQVTLRCSSQSGHNTVSWYQQALGQGPQFIFQYYREEENGRGNFPPRFSGLQFPNYSSELNVNALELDDSALYLCASSLKETGGADGYTFGSGTRLTVV.

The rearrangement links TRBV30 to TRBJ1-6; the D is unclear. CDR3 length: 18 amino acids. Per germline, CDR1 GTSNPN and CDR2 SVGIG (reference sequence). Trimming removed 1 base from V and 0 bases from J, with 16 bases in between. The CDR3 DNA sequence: TGTGCCTGGAGTGATGTAAACGCGGGAGGCTCCTATAATTCACCCCTCCACTTT. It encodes CAWSDVNAGGSYNSPLHF.

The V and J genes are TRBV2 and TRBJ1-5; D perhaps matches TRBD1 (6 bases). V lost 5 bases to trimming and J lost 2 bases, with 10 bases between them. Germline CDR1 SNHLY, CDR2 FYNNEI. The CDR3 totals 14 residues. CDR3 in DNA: TGTGCCAGCAGTTTACAGGGCCGCAATCAGCCCCAGCATTTT. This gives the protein CASSLQGRNQPQHF.

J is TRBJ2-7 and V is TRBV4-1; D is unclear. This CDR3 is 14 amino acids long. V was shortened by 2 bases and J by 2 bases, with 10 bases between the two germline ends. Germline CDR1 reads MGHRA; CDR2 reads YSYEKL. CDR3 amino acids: CASSQPSPPYEQYF. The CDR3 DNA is TGCGCCAGCAGCCAACCGAGCCCCCCCTACGAGCAGTACTTC.

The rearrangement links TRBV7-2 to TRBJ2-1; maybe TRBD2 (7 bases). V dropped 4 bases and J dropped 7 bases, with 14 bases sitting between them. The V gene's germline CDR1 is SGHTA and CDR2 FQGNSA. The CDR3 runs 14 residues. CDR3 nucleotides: TGTGCCAGCAGCTCCGGGCGGGGGCGGAATGAGCAGTTCTTC. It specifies CASSSGRGRNEQFF.

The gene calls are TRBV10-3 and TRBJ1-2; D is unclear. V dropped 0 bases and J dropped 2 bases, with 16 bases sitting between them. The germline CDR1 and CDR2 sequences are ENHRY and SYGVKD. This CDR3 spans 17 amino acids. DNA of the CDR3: TGTGCCATCAGTGAGTCGAGTACGGAGACCGCCAACTATGGCTACACCTTC. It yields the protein CAISESSTETANYGYTF.

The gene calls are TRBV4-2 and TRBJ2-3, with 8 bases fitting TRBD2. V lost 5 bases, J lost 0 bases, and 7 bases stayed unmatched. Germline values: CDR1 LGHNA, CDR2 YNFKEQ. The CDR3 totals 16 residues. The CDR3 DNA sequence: TGTGCCAGCAGCTATGCAGCTAGCGGGAGCACAGATACGCAGTATTTT. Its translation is CASSYAASGSTDTQYF.

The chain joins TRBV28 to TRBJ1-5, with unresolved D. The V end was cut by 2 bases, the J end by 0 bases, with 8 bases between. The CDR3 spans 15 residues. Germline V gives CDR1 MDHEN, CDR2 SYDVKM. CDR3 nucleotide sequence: TGTGCCAGCAGTTTAGGCAGGTATAGCAATCAGCCCCAGCATTTT. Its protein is CASSLGRYSNQPQHF.

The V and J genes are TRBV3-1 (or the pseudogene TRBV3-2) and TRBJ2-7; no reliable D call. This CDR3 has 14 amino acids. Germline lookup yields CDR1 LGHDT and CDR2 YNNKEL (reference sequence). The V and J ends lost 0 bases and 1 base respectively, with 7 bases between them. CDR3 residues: CASSQDPHSYEQYF. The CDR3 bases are TGTGCCAGCAGCCAAGATCCCCATTCCTACGAGCAGTACTTC.

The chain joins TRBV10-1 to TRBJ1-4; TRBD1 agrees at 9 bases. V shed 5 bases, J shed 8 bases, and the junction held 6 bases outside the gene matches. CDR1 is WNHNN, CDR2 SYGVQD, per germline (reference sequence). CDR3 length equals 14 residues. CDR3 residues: CASSNRDRAEKLFF. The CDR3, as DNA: TGCGCCAGCAGTAACCGGGACAGGGCGGAAAAACTGTTTTTT.

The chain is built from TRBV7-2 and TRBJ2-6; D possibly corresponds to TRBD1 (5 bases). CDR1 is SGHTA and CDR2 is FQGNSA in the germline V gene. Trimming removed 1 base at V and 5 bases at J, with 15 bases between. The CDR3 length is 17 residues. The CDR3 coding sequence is TGTGCCAGCAGCTTAGTGTCAGGGCTTACGAGGGCCAACGTCCTGACTTTC. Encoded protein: CASSLVSGLTRANVLTF. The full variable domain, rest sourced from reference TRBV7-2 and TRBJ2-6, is GAGVSQSPSNKVTEKGKDVELRCDPISGHTALYWYRQSLGQGLEFLIYFQGNSAPDKSGLPSDRFSAERTGGSVSTLTIQRTQQEDSAVYLCASSLVSGLTRANVLTFGAGSRLTVL.

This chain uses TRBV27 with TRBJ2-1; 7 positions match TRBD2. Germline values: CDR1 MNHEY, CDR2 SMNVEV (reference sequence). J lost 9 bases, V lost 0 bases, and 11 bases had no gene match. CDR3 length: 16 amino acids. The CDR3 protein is CASSLSGGSFRGEQFF. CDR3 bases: TGTGCCAGCAGTTTATCTGGCGGGAGCTTTCGGGGTGAGCAGTTCTTC.

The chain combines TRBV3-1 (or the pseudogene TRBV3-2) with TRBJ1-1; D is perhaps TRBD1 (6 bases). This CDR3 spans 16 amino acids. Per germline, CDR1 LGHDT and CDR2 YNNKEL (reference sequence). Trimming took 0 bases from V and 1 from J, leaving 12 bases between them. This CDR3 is CASSQDRGSGNTEAFF. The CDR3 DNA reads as TGTGCCAGCAGCCAAGATAGGGGGAGTGGGAACACTGAAGCTTTCTTT.

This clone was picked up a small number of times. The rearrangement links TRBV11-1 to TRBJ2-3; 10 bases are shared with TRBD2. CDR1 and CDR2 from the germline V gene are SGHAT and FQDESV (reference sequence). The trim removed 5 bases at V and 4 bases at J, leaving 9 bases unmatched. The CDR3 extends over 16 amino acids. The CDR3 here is CASSRGQRGGADTQYF. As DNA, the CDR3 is TGTGCCAGCAGCCGAGGCCAGCGGGGGGGGGCAGATACGCAGTATTTT.

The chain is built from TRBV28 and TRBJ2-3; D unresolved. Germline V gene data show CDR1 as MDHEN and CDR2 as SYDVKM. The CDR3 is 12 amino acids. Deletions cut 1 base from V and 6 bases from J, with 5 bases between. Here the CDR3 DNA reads TGTGCCAGCAGTTTATCGTCCGATACGCAGTATTTT. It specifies CASSLSSDTQYF.